The 6 T cell receptor beta chains given below trace back to one sample, sequenced in a study of shared clonotypes between healthy human individuals. TCRdb keeps only in-frame clones here, not all; method: immunoSEQ multiplex PCR. The sample shows 950,000 to 1,100,000 clones, around 76% of them seen only once. Sequenced material: memory CD4+ T cells sorted from blood. Regarding subset: CD45RA-negative fraction. The receptor set was obtained from a man between 18 and 35 years old in good health.

This clone was counted a few times. The CDR3 nucleotides are TGCGCCAGCAGCCAAGATCTATTAGCTCCTCCCTACGAGCAGTACTTC. Protein: CASSQDLLAPPYEQYF. This chain links TRBV4-3 with TRBJ2-7; no clear D. CDR1 is LGHNA and CDR2 is YSLEER in the germline V gene. V gave up 0 bases and J gave up 2 bases, with 14 bases separating them. The CDR3 has 16 residues.

The rearrangement uses TRBV4-1 and TRBJ1-5, with 8 bases lining up with TRBD1. Germline trimming cut 0 bases from V and 6 bases from J; bases unmatched to any gene: 7. This CDR3 is built from 16 residues. CDR1 MGHRA and CDR2 YSYEKL come from the germline V gene. The CDR3 nucleotides are TGCGCCAGCAGCCAAGAGGCAGGGGGCGCGGGTCAGCCCCAGCATTTT. Translating gives CASSQEAGGAGQPQHF.

This clone was seen repeatedly, ten times or more. This chain uses TRBV2 with TRBJ2-5; D call uncertain. The germline V gene encodes CDR1 SNHLY and CDR2 FYNNEI. CDR3 length equals 13 residues. Trimming took off 8 bases at V and 5 bases at J, with 15 bases between the two ends. CDR3 bases: TGTGCCAGCGGCTTATCCAAGGCGGAGACCCAGTACTTC. This translates into CASGLSKAETQYF.

The chain links TRBV28 to TRBJ2-7; 9 nucleotides match TRBD1. Germline assignment: CDR1 MDHEN and CDR2 SYDVKM. The CDR3 contains 16 residues. V was pared by 5 bases and J by 1 base, with 9 bases of the junction left unmatched. The chain's CDR3 is CASSGAPGTGSYEQYF. The CDR3 bases are TGTGCCAGCAGTGGGGCCCCCGGGACAGGGTCCTACGAGCAGTACTTC. Together with reference TRBV28 and TRBJ2-7, the CDR3 gives the full variable domain: DVKVTQSSRYLVKRTGEKVFLECVQDMDHENMFWYRQDPGLGLRLIYFSYDVKMKEKGDIPEGYSVSREKKERFSLILESASTNQTSMYLCASSGAPGTGSYEQYFGPGTRLTVT.

The rearrangement links TRBV6-5 to TRBJ2-7, with 12 bases identical to TRBD2. Trimming removed 4 bases from V and 1 base from J; junction bases left unmatched: 2. The CDR3 is 15 residues long. CDR1 is MNHEY, CDR2 SVGAGI, per germline. The DNA for the CDR3 is TGTGCCAGCAGTTCCCTAGCGGGAGGGTCCTACGAGCAGTACTTC. Amino acid sequence: CASSSLAGGSYEQYF.

The chain has TRBV16 and TRBJ2-7; D gene ambiguous. CDR3 length equals 14 residues. In germline, CDR1 is KGHSY, CDR2 FQNENV. The V end was cut by 1 base, the J end by 3 bases, with 10 bases between. The CDR3 reads CASSQFGPRYEQYF. The DNA for the CDR3 is TGTGCCAGCAGCCAATTCGGGCCCCGCTACGAGCAGTACTTC.